This T cell receptor (beta chain) was sequenced during a study of CXCR3-negative and CXCR3-positive naive CD8 T cells. Carrying UMI labels, the TRB cDNA libraries were prepared through 5' RACE. Following a re-call of the 5' RACE reads, TCRdb has one entry per CDR3 protein and lacks DNA. In all, the sample yields around 110,000 distinct CDR3 sequences. General study results and limits: Naive subsets had comparable surface CD5, so TRB CDR3 properties gauged TCR strength. Greater hydrophobicity was found in TRB CDR3s of CXCR3-positive naive cells than of CXCR3-negative naive cells. Diversity ran similarly high across both naive subsets but far lower in memory CD8+ cells.

Concerning this clonotype: Its antigen is as yet unknown.

Germline V CDR1 and CDR2: SEHNR, FQNEAQ (reference sequence). This CDR3 has 14 residues. The receptor's source is a human donor in good health. Some clones in this sample may be carry-over from other donors' samples. Specimen: naive CXCR3+ CD8+ T cells from blood. The sample's subset: CD45RO-CCR7+CD27+CD95- naive CD8+ T cells expressing CXCR3 (TNR3+). The chain links TRBV7-9 to TRBJ2-7; there is no DNA to check the TCRdb D call of TRBD2. The CDR3 region is CASSPVAGPGEQYF. The full variable domain, in which reference TRBV7-9 and TRBJ2-7 provide the parts outside the CDR3, is DTGVSQNPRHKITKRGQNVTFRCDPISEHNRLYWYRQTLGQGPEFLTYFQNEAQLEKSRLLSDRFSAERPKGSFSTLEIQRTEQGDSAMYLCASSPVAGPGEQYFGPGTRLTVT.